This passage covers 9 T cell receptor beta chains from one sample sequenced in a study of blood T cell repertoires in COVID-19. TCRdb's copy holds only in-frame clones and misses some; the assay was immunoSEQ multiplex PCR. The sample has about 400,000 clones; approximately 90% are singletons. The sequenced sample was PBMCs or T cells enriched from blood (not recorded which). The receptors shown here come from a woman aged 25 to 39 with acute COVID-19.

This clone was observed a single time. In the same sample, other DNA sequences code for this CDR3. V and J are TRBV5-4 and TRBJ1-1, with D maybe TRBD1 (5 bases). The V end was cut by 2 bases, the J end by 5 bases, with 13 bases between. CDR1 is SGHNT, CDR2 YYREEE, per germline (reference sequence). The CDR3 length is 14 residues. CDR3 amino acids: CASSLTGGGTEAFF. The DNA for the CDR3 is TGTGCCAGCAGCTTAACGGGGGGTGGAACTGAAGCTTTCTTT.

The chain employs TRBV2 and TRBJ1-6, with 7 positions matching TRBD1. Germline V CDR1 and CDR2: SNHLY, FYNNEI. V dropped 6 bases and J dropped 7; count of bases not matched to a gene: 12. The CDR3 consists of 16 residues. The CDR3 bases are TGTGCCAGCAGCTATGGTGACAGGGTAGACAATTCACCCCTCCACTTT. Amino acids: CASSYGDRVDNSPLHF. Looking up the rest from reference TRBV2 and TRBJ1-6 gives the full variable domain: EPEVTQTPSHQVTQMGQEVILRCVPISNHLYFYWYRQILGQKVEFLVSFYNNEISEKSEIFDDQFSVERPDGSNFTLKIRSTKLEDSAMYFCASSYGDRVDNSPLHFGNGTRLTVT.

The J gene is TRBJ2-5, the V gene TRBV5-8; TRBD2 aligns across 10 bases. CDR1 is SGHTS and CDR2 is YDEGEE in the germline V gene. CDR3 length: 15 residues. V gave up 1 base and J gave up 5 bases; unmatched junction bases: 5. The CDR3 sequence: CASSLSGGAVETQYF. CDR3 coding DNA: TGTGCCAGCAGCTTGAGCGGGGGGGCAGTTGAGACCCAGTACTTC.

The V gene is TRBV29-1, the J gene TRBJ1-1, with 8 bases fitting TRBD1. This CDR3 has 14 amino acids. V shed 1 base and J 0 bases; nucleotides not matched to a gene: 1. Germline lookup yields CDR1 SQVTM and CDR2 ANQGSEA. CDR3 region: CSVEGQGMNTEAFF. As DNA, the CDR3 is TGCAGCGTTGAAGGACAGGGGATGAACACTGAAGCTTTCTTT.

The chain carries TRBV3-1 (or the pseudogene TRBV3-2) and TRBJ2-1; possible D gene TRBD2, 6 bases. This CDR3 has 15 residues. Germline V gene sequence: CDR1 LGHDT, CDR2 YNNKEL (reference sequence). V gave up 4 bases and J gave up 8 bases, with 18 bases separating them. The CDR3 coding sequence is TGTGCCAGCAGCCTCAGAGCCTGGGGGGTGGATGAGCAGTTCTTC. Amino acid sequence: CASSLRAWGVDEQFF.

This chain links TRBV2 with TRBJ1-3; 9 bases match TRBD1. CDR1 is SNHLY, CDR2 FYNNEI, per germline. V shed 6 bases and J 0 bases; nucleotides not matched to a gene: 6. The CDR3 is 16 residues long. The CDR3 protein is CASRGQGDFSGNTIYF. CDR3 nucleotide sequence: TGTGCCAGCAGGGGACAGGGCGACTTCTCTGGAAACACCATATATTTT.

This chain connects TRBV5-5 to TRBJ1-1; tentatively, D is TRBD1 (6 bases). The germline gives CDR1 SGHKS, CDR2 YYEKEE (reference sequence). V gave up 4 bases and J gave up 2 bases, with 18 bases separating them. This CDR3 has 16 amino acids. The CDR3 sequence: CASSTRGHGFNTEAFF. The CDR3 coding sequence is TGTGCCAGCAGCACCCGGGGACACGGCTTTAACACTGAAGCTTTCTTT. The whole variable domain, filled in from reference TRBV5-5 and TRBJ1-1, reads DAGVTQSPTHLIKTRGQQVTLRCSPISGHKSVSWYQQVLGQGPQFIFQYYEKEERGRGNFPDRFSARQFPNYSSELNVNALLLGDSALYLCASSTRGHGFNTEAFFGQGTRLTVV.

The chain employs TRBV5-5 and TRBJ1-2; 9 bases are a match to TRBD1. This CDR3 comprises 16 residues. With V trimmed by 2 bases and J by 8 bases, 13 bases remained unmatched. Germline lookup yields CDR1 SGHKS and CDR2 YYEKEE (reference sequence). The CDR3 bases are TGTGCCAGCAGCTTTATCCCGGGACAGGGCCGAGGGGGCTACACCTTC. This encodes CASSFIPGQGRGGYTF.

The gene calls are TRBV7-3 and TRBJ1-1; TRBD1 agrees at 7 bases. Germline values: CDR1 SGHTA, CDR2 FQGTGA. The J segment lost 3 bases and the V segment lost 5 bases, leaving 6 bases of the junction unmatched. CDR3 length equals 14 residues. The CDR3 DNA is TGTGCCAGCAGCCCGCCCCAGGGGGACACTGAAGCTTTCTTT. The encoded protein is CASSPPQGDTEAFF.